The 14 T cell receptor beta chains below were found in one sample sequenced in a study of T cell responses to AZD1222 COVID-19 vaccine. Data came from immunoSEQ multiplex PCR; TCRdb stores just in-frame clones and leaves some out. The sample holds around 130,000 clones, 80% to 90% seen once. The sample consisted of peripheral blood, taken 28 days after the second AZD1222 dose. These receptors were collected from an adult who received the AZD1222 COVID-19 vaccine.

CDR3: CASSWGQGRQETQYF. The DNA for the CDR3 is TGTGCCAGCTCCTGGGGACAGGGGAGGCAAGAGACCCAGTACTTC. This chain links TRBV6-5 with TRBJ2-5; TRBD1 agrees at 10 bases. The germline V gene has CDR1 MNHEY and CDR2 SVGAGI. The CDR3 consists of 15 residues. The V segment lost 8 bases and the J segment 2 bases; nucleotides outside the gene matches: 8.

This chain connects TRBV6-5 to TRBJ1-3, with TRBD1 matching 7 bases. With V trimmed by 2 bases and J by 2 bases, 3 bases remained unmatched. The length of the CDR3 is 15 residues. Germline CDR1 MNHEY, CDR2 SVGAGI. The CDR3 loop reads CASSYLGQAGNTIYF. The CDR3 DNA reads as TGTGCCAGCAGTTACCTAGGACAGGCTGGAAACACCATATATTTT.

The rearrangement joins TRBV14 to TRBJ1-2; tentative D call: TRBD1 (5 bases). Germline lookup yields CDR1 SGHDN and CDR2 FVKESK. The length of the CDR3 is 15 residues. V was trimmed by 2 bases and J by 2 bases, leaving 12 bases between them. CDR3 loop: CASSQIRGGNYGYTF. DNA for the CDR3: TGTGCCAGCAGCCAAATAAGGGGAGGGAACTATGGCTACACCTTC.

The chain carries TRBV6-1 and TRBJ1-2; D unclear. The V end lost 0 bases, the J end lost 0 bases, and 8 bases lay between the germline ends. The CDR3 totals 15 residues. The germline V gene has CDR1 MNHNS and CDR2 SASEGT. The CDR3 bases are TGTGCCAGCAGTGAAGCTGGGTTAGCTAACTATGGCTACACCTTC. This translates into CASSEAGLANYGYTF.

The sample holds one count of this clone. This chain connects TRBV5-8 to TRBJ1-4; D perhaps matches TRBD1 (5 bases). V was cut by 4 bases and J by 8 bases, with 18 bases left in between. The CDR3 is made up of 15 amino acids. CDR1 is SGHTS, CDR2 YDEGEE, per germline. The chain's CDR3 is CASSPRTTEGEKLFF. In nucleotides, the CDR3 is TGTGCCAGCAGCCCTAGGACAACCGAGGGAGAAAAACTGTTTTTT.

This sequence joins TRBV3-1 (or the pseudogene TRBV3-2) and TRBJ2-5; 10 nucleotides align to TRBD2. Germline V gene lookup returns CDR1 LGHDT and CDR2 YNNKEL (reference sequence). The CDR3 has 14 residues. With V trimmed by 6 bases and J by 4 bases, 5 bases remained unmatched. The CDR3, as DNA: TGTGCCAGCAGTGGGAGCGGGGGGGTAGAGACCCAGTACTTC. Translating it yields CASSGSGGVETQYF.

The chain has TRBV19 and TRBJ1-2; D remains ambiguous. Trimming removed 5 bases from V and 7 bases from J, with 11 bases in between. CDR3 length equals 12 residues. Germline CDR1 reads LNHDA; CDR2 reads SQIVND (reference sequence). The DNA of the CDR3 is TGTGCCAGTAGTCAAGAAGGTGCTGGCTACACCTTC. Translating gives CASSQEGAGYTF.

This chain links TRBV11-1 with TRBJ1-2; D remains unclear. The V end lost 1 base, the J end lost 0 bases, and 9 bases lay between the germline ends. Germline CDR1 SGHAT, CDR2 FQDESV (reference sequence). The CDR3 contains 15 residues. The CDR3 region has the DNA TGTGCCAGCAGCTTAGACGGCAGTTCTAACTATGGCTACACCTTC. This codes for CASSLDGSSNYGYTF.

The chain's CDR3 is CATSDPGRRSNDEQFF. The CDR3 DNA reads as TGTGCCACCAGTGATCCGGGACGCCGGTCGAACGATGAGCAGTTCTTC. This chain joins TRBV24-1 and TRBJ2-1; D might be TRBD1 or TRBD2, each matching 5 bases. CDR3 length equals 16 residues. Per the germline V gene, CDR1 is KGHDR and CDR2 is SFDVKD. Trimming stripped 3 bases from V and 8 bases from J, with 19 bases between.

This chain connects TRBV19 to TRBJ2-7; no clear D. V lost 5 bases, J lost 5 bases, and 22 bases lay in between. Germline-derived CDR1 and CDR2 are LNHDA and SQIVND (reference sequence). The CDR3 is made up of 16 amino acids. This CDR3 reads CASSSLGQARRDEQYF. In nucleotides, the CDR3 is TGTGCCAGTAGTTCCCTGGGCCAGGCTAGAAGAGACGAGCAGTACTTC.

The chain uses TRBV2 and TRBJ1-2, with D possibly TRBD1 on 6 matching bases. CDR3 length: 15 residues. Germline CDR1 is SNHLY and CDR2 is FYNNEI. V was clipped by 2 bases and J by 5 bases, with 15 bases between them. The CDR3 is CASSETGAGVYGYTF. Written as DNA, the CDR3 is TGTGCCAGCAGTGAAACCGGAGCAGGGGTGTATGGCTACACCTTC.

The chain uses TRBV19 and TRBJ1-1; possible D gene TRBD1, 5 bases. CDR1 and CDR2 (germline): LNHDA, SQIVND (reference sequence). The CDR3 sequence is 15 residues long. The V gene lost 3 bases and the J gene lost 3 bases, with 14 bases spanning the gap. CDR3 DNA sequence: TGTGCCAGTAGTATGGCAGGGCGTGCGGACACTGAAGCTTTCTTT. Residues: CASSMAGRADTEAFF.

This chain joins TRBV27 and TRBJ2-7, with D tentatively TRBD2 (6 bases). The V gene lost 5 bases and the J gene lost 3 bases, with 11 bases spanning the gap. Germline CDR1 MNHEY, CDR2 SMNVEV (reference sequence). The CDR3 contains 13 residues. The DNA of the CDR3 is TGTGCCAGCAGTCGGGCGGGGTTCTACGAGCAGTACTTC. Residues: CASSRAGFYEQYF.

This clone was counted only a few times. The chain carries TRBV5-4 and TRBJ1-1, with 8 bases lining up with TRBD1. The CDR3 has 14 amino acids. J lost 6 bases, V lost 0 bases, and 4 bases had no gene match. Germline V gene sequence: CDR1 SGHNT, CDR2 YYREEE (reference sequence). The CDR3 region has the DNA TGTGCCAGCAGCTTGGGGACAGGGTTTCCTGAAGCTTTCTTT. Translation gives CASSLGTGFPEAFF.